This paragraph reports one T cell receptor beta chain. The CDR3 contains 15 residues. V lost 1 base, J lost 2 bases, and 1 base stayed unmatched. The germline CDR1 and CDR2 sequences are SEHNR and FQNEAQ (reference sequence). These data are taken from a study of PD-1 blockade in mismatch repair-deficient tumors. The protocol was immunoSEQ multiplex PCR, while the TCRdb copy is restricted to in-frame clones and leaves out a portion. The sample contains under 95,000 clones, about 84% of which appear only once. The sample was peripheral blood, taken 12 weeks after starting pembrolizumab. J is TRBJ2-7 and V is TRBV7-9, with 11 positions matching TRBD2. The TCR was taken from an adult with mismatch repair-deficient cancer. CDR3 sequence reads: CASSLGLAGTYEQYF. The CDR3 coding sequence is TGTGCCAGCAGCTTAGGACTAGCGGGAACCTACGAGCAGTACTTC.